This TCR beta chain was sequenced in a study of blood T cell repertoires in COVID-19. Study details: Spain, Italy and the United States supplied samples that represented acute and convalescent COVID-19.

The germline CDR1 and CDR2 sequences are LNHDA and SQIVND (reference sequence). CDR3 length equals 14 residues. J gave up 0 bases and V 6 bases, and 2 bases lay outside the gene matches. Cohorts were determined from participant-reported clinical history. Donors in Cohort 3 counted as recovered after two negative PCRs, clearance, or symptom resolution. Original handling: Amplification with reference gene primers provided the estimates of nucleated cell counts. Measured with immunoSEQ multiplex PCR; TCRdb has only the in-frame clones, and not every one. V and J calls and clone size are given by that table; D and trimming were obtained from the DNA. In the table there are 330,000 or so clones, 75% to 90% of which are singletons.

The receptor's source is a young man who had recovered from COVID-19. This rearrangement joins TRBV19 to TRBJ1-3; 7 nucleotides match TRBD1. Sequencing was carried out using PBMCs or T cells enriched from blood (not recorded which). The CDR3 DNA is TGTGCCAGTAGCGGGACAGTCTCTGGAAACACCATATATTTT. Protein product: CASSGTVSGNTIYF. Together with reference TRBV19 and TRBJ1-3, the CDR3 gives the full variable domain: DGGITQSPKYLFRKEGQNVTLSCEQNLNHDAMYWYRQDPGQGLRLIYYSQIVNDFQKGDIAEGYSVSREKKESFPLTVTSAQKNPTAFYLCASSGTVSGNTIYFGEGSWLTVV.